This T cell receptor (beta chain) was found in a study of T cell responses to AZD1222 COVID-19 vaccine. Sequencing was performed with immunoSEQ multiplex PCR; in TCRdb, only in-frame clones are kept and a portion is missing. The data show nearly 80,000 clones, with around 81% seen just once and less than 25% held by the top ten. This clone appeared a single time. The sequence came from an adult in good health. Source: peripheral blood, taken on day 0 of AZD1222 vaccination.

The DNA of the CDR3 is TGCGCCAGCAGCTTGGCATGGGACAGCTACTCTGGAAACACCATATATTTT. Protein sequence: CASSLAWDSYSGNTIYF. The chain employs TRBV5-1 and TRBJ1-3, with 7 nucleotides matching TRBD1. CDR3 length: 17 residues. The germline V gene encodes CDR1 SGHRS and CDR2 YFSETQ. V gave up 0 bases and J gave up 0 bases; unmatched junction bases: 6.